What follows are 26 T cell receptor beta chains derived from one specimen sequenced in a study of T cells in localized non-small cell lung cancer. The method was immunoSEQ multiplex PCR; TCRdb's version includes in-frame clones alone and lacks a portion of them. The sample shows fewer than 20,000 clones, 91% of them seen only once. Specimen: peripheral blood, collected before any cancer treatment. The receptors come from a woman aged 35 to 70 with stage I lung adenocarcinoma.

The V call is TRBV12-5, the J call TRBJ1-2; 7 bases match TRBD1. V was clipped by 0 bases and J by 5 bases; unmatched bases: 9. From germline, CDR1 is LGHNT and CDR2 FRNRAP. This CDR3 is 16 amino acids long. Written as DNA, the CDR3 is TGTGCTAGTGGTTTGGTACTGGACAGGCAGGATTATGGCTACACCTTC. Translating gives CASGLVLDRQDYGYTF.

J is TRBJ2-1 and V is TRBV25-1, with a possible D match to TRBD2 (6 bases). Trimming left V 7 bases short and J 8 bases short, with 18 bases between. CDR3 length: 14 amino acids. The V gene's germline CDR1 is MGHDK and CDR2 SYGVNS. DNA for the CDR3: TGTGCCAGCATCAAAGACGCCGCGGGGTATGAGCAGTTCTTC. Amino acid sequence: CASIKDAAGYEQFF. The full variable domain, with the rest looked up from reference TRBV25-1 and TRBJ2-1, is EADIYQTPRYLVIGTGKKITLECSQTMGHDKMYWYQQDPGMELHLIHYSYGVNSTEKGDLSSESTVSRIRTEHFPLTLESARPSHTSQYLCASIKDAAGYEQFFGPGTRLTVL.

The chain couples TRBV6-4 to TRBJ2-2, with 7 bases identical to TRBD1. This CDR3 is 15 amino acids long. The germline V gene has CDR1 MRHNA and CDR2 SNTAGT. V trimming: 5 bases; J trimming: 5 bases; junction bases outside the gene matches: 8. CDR3 sequence reads: CASSTTGTETGELFF. Here the CDR3 DNA reads TGTGCCAGCAGTACTACCGGGACAGAGACCGGGGAGCTGTTTTTT.

This chain's CDR3 is CASSLERGGTEAFF. DNA for the CDR3: TGTGCCAGCAGCTTGGAGAGGGGAGGGACTGAAGCTTTCTTT. The chain employs TRBV5-5 and TRBJ1-1, with a tentative D call TRBD1 (5 bases). Deletions cut 0 bases from V and 5 bases from J, with 11 bases between. CDR1 SGHKS and CDR2 YYEKEE come from the germline V gene (reference sequence). The CDR3 sequence is 14 residues long.

The chain couples TRBV7-2 to TRBJ2-1, with TRBD1 as a possible D gene (8 bases). From germline, CDR1 is SGHTA and CDR2 FQGNSA. The CDR3 is 16 residues long. With 1 base removed from V and 9 bases from J, the gap between germline ends came to 19 bases. In DNA, the CDR3 is TGTGCCAGCAGCTTAGTAGGGCAGGGGGCGGGGGCTGAGCAGTTCTTC. Translated, it gives CASSLVGQGAGAEQFF.

In its sample, this clone was seen once. The chain carries TRBV7-9 and TRBJ1-1; possible D gene TRBD1, 6 bases. This CDR3 has 15 amino acids. Trimming pared 7 bases from V and 0 bases from J, leaving 15 bases between. Germline V gene data show CDR1 as SEHNR and CDR2 as FQNEAQ (reference sequence). CDR3 amino acids: CASTRGGRVNTEAFF. CDR3 DNA: TGTGCCAGCACCAGAGGGGGGAGGGTGAACACTGAAGCTTTCTTT.

V and J are TRBV6-1 and TRBJ1-2; D is undetermined. This CDR3 comprises 14 residues. Trimming took 7 bases from V and 3 from J, leaving 15 bases between them. CDR1 MNHNS and CDR2 SASEGT come from the germline V gene. The CDR3 reads CASTEHRSHYGYTF. The CDR3 DNA reads as TGTGCCAGCACAGAACATCGCTCCCACTATGGCTACACCTTC.

V gene TRBV5-1 combines with J gene TRBJ1-2; 8 nucleotides agree with TRBD1. J gave up 6 bases and V 0 bases, and 1 base lay outside the gene matches. The CDR3 consists of 13 residues. CDR1 and CDR2 from the germline V gene are SGHRS and YFSETQ. DNA for the CDR3: TGCGCCAGCAGCTTGGGACAGGGGAATGGCTACACCTTC. As protein: CASSLGQGNGYTF. Full variable domain (missing parts from reference TRBV5-1 and TRBJ1-2): KAGVTQTPRYLIKTRGQQVTLSCSPISGHRSVSWYQQTPGQGLQFLFEYFSETQRNKGNFPGRFSGRQFSNSRSEMNVSTLELGDSALYLCASSLGQGNGYTFGSGTRLTVV.

The chain couples TRBV7-9 to TRBJ2-7, with D maybe TRBD2 (5 bases). The CDR3 length is 15 residues. From germline, CDR1 is SEHNR and CDR2 FQNEAQ (reference sequence). The V end was cut by 1 base, the J end by 4 bases, with 14 bases between. The CDR3 loop is CASSLGIAEGYEQYF. The CDR3, as DNA: TGTGCCAGCAGCTTAGGGATAGCCGAGGGATACGAGCAGTACTTC.

This clone showed up just once. The chain is built from TRBV4-1 and TRBJ2-7, with D perhaps being TRBD1 or TRBD2 (5 bases each). Germline CDR1 reads MGHRA; CDR2 reads YSYEKL. The CDR3 length is 15 residues. V shed 2 bases and J shed 0 bases, with 11 bases lying between them. CDR3 sequence (DNA): TGCGCCAGCAGCCAACCGGGACGAGGCTCCTACGAGCAGTACTTC. Its translation is CASSQPGRGSYEQYF.

The chain carries TRBV19 and TRBJ2-4; D possibly corresponds to TRBD1 (5 bases). Germline CDR1 is LNHDA and CDR2 is SQIVND (reference sequence). The CDR3 is made up of 13 amino acids. V was pared by 4 bases and J by 10 bases, with 14 bases between. CDR3 bases: TGTGCCAGTAGTAGGGCAGGGCTAGGAATTCAGTACTTC. It encodes CASSRAGLGIQYF.

The genes are TRBV7-6 and TRBJ2-2; possible D gene TRBD1, 6 bases. Germline CDR1 and CDR2: SGHVS and FNYEAQ. The V gene lost 4 bases and the J gene lost 4 bases, with 16 bases spanning the gap. This CDR3 region has 16 residues. As DNA, the CDR3 is TGTGCCAGCAGCTGGACGCAGGGGCTCGGCACCGGGGAGCTGTTTTTT. Translating gives CASSWTQGLGTGELFF.

J is TRBJ2-3 and V is TRBV9; D gene unclear. Germline V gives CDR1 SGDLS, CDR2 YYNGEE. Deletions cut 3 bases from V and 2 bases from J, with 7 bases between. The CDR3 covers 13 residues. The CDR3 sequence is CASSGAYTDTQYF. The CDR3 DNA follows: TGTGCCAGCAGCGGCGCCTACACAGATACGCAGTATTTT.

The CDR3 DNA follows: TGTGCCAGCAGTTACTCCGCCGGGGGGAACACTGAAGCTTTCTTT. It yields the protein CASSYSAGGNTEAFF. The rearrangement joins TRBV6-6 to TRBJ1-1; D might be TRBD1 (5 bases). Germline assignment: CDR1 MNHNY and CDR2 SVGAGI (reference sequence). The CDR3 loop spans 15 amino acids. Deletions cut 0 bases from V and 1 base from J, with 9 bases between.

V usage is TRBV15 and J usage is TRBJ1-5, with D possibly being TRBD1 (5 bases). V lost 8 bases, J lost 2 bases, and 16 bases lay in between. CDR3 length equals 15 residues. CDR1 is LNHNV and CDR2 is YYDKDF in the germline V gene (reference sequence). CDR3 in DNA: TGTGCCACCGTAGAGGCGCCGGGGGGCAATCAGCCCCAGCATTTT. It encodes CATVEAPGGNQPQHF.

The chain carries TRBV5-1 and TRBJ2-5, with TRBD1 as a possible D gene (5 bases). This CDR3 region has 15 residues. V lost 5 bases, J lost 1 base, and 15 bases lay in between. Germline assignment: CDR1 SGHRS and CDR2 YFSETQ. CDR3 coding DNA: TGCGCCAGCAGTCAAAACAGGAATCTCCAAGAGACCCAGTACTTC. This gives the protein CASSQNRNLQETQYF. The variable domain in full, completed from reference TRBV5-1 and TRBJ2-5, reads KAGVTQTPRYLIKTRGQQVTLSCSPISGHRSVSWYQQTPGQGLQFLFEYFSETQRNKGNFPGRFSGRQFSNSRSEMNVSTLELGDSALYLCASSQNRNLQETQYFGPGTRLLVL.

The V and J genes are TRBV21-1 and TRBJ2-5; the table's D gene call, TRBD2, was not cross checked with the DNA. TRBV21-1 is described as a pseudogene. The CDR3 sequence is 13 residues long. The CDR3 DNA is TGTGCCAGCATCTTGGCCGAGCGGGAGACCCAGTACTTC. The encoded protein is CASILAERETQYF.

This chain joins TRBV29-1 and TRBJ1-1; no reliable D call. The CDR3 totals 13 residues. The germline gives CDR1 SQVTM, CDR2 ANQGSEA. Deletions cut 2 bases from V and 3 bases from J, with 10 bases between. As DNA, the CDR3 is TGCAGCGTTGAAATCAGCGGTCACACTGAAGCTTTCTTT. It translates to CSVEISGHTEAFF.

This clone showed up just a few times. V and J are TRBV5-4 and TRBJ2-6; D not certain. The germline CDR1 and CDR2 sequences are SGHNT and YYREEE (reference sequence). V lost 7 bases to trimming and J lost 5 bases, with 19 bases between them. This CDR3 is 16 amino acids long. CDR3 DNA: TGTGCCAGCTGCCTCACCAGACAAAGTCGGGCCAACGTCCTGACTTTC. Protein: CASCLTRQSRANVLTF.

The chain is built from TRBV5-6 and TRBJ2-5; D may match TRBD1 or TRBD2 (5 bases each). Looked up from germline, CDR1 is SGHDT and CDR2 is YYEEEE. With 1 base removed from V and 5 bases from J, the gap between germline ends came to 15 bases. This CDR3 has 15 amino acids. CDR3 sequence reads: CASSLRDPGVETQYF. The CDR3 region has the DNA TGTGCCAGCAGCTTGCGGGACCCCGGCGTGGAGACCCAGTACTTC.

The genes are TRBV11-2 and TRBJ1-1; TRBD1 might be the D (6 bases). Germline V CDR1 and CDR2: SGHAT, FQNNGV. The CDR3 consists of 18 residues. V gave up 3 bases and J gave up 3 bases, with 23 bases separating them. CDR3: CASSFFLGGARSDTEAFF. Here the CDR3 DNA reads TGTGCCAGCAGCTTCTTCTTAGGGGGGGCCAGATCGGACACTGAAGCTTTCTTT.

The rearrangement joins TRBV4-2 to TRBJ1-1; tentatively, D is TRBD1 (5 bases). V lost 3 bases and J 3 bases, leaving 14 bases between the germline ends. Germline V gives CDR1 LGHNA, CDR2 YNFKEQ. The CDR3 runs 15 residues. The CDR3 coding sequence is TGTGCCAGCAGCCACCCCCTGACAGAATACACTGAAGCTTTCTTT. It yields the protein CASSHPLTEYTEAFF.

The chain couples TRBV28 to TRBJ2-7; TRBD1 matches at 7 bases. In germline, CDR1 is MDHEN, CDR2 SYDVKM. CDR3 size: 17 residues. Trimming removed 3 bases from V and 2 bases from J; junction bases left unmatched: 13. CDR3 sequence: CASSFHGTASSTYEQYF. The CDR3 DNA is TGTGCCAGCAGTTTTCACGGGACAGCCTCTTCTACCTACGAGCAGTACTTC. Full variable domain (remainder filled in from reference TRBV28 and TRBJ2-7): DVKVTQSSRYLVKRTGEKVFLECVQDMDHENMFWYRQDPGLGLRLIYFSYDVKMKEKGDIPEGYSVSREKKERFSLILESASTNQTSMYLCASSFHGTASSTYEQYFGPGTRLTVT.

V and J are TRBV7-9 and TRBJ2-2; D may match TRBD1 or TRBD2 (5 bases each). Germline lookup yields CDR1 SEHNR and CDR2 FQNEAQ (reference sequence). With 1 base removed from V and 6 bases from J, the gap between germline ends came to 9 bases. The CDR3 runs 14 residues. The CDR3 loop reads CASSLGRDAGELFF. The CDR3 DNA is TGTGCCAGCAGCTTAGGTCGGGACGCCGGGGAGCTGTTTTTT.

This clone was detected a few times. The CDR3 sequence: CASSQDVQGGSYNEQFF. The CDR3 DNA follows: TGTGCCAGCAGCCAAGATGTGCAGGGGGGGTCGTACAATGAGCAGTTCTTC. This chain uses TRBV4-2 with TRBJ2-1, with D perhaps assigned TRBD1 or TRBD2 (7 bases each). Germline CDR1 reads LGHNA; CDR2 reads YNFKEQ. V lost 0 bases and J lost 4, with 16 bases in between. The CDR3 has 17 amino acids.

The chain joins TRBV30 to TRBJ1-4, with D possibly being TRBD1 (5 bases). Germline assignment: CDR1 GTSNPN and CDR2 SVGIG (reference sequence). Deletions cut 3 bases from V and 3 bases from J, with 11 bases between. CDR3 length equals 14 residues. CDR3 bases: TGTGCCTGGAGAGGGGACGGATCTAATGAAAAACTGTTTTTT. Its translation: CAWRGDGSNEKLFF. The full variable domain, rest sourced from reference TRBV30 and TRBJ1-4, is SQTIHQWPATLVQPVGSPLSLECTVEGTSNPNLYWYRQAAGRGLQLLFYSVGIGQISSEVPQNLSASRPQDRQFILSSKKLLLSDSGFYLCAWRGDGSNEKLFFGSGTQLSVL.